The text below deals with one T cell receptor (beta chain). V lost 3 bases to trimming and J lost 12 bases, with 18 bases between them. This CDR3 comprises 14 residues. Germline V lookup: CDR1 SGHTA, CDR2 FQGNSA. The authors ran a second PCR of roughly 6 to 12 cycles using a sample-barcoded 5' primer and a J-beta primer mix. Sequencing recovered at least 2.5 million CDR3-containing paired-end reads from each sample. In TCRdb, the 5' RACE reads were re-called with MiXCR into one record per CDR3 protein. The sample has roughly 640,000 distinct CDR3 sequences; about 28% are singletons. This specimen comes from a study of blood T cells in healthy people across ages.

This chain connects TRBV7-2 to TRBJ2-1, with D maybe TRBD1 (6 bases). Specimen: blood. This TCR was recovered from a woman at least 80 years old in good health. The CDR3, as DNA: TGTGCCAGCAGCTTGACCCGTCAGGGGCAGGGGCAGTTCTTC. Amino acid sequence: CASSLTRQGQGQFF. The full variable domain, completed using reference TRBV7-2 and TRBJ2-1, is GAGVSQSPSNKVTEKGKDVELRCDPISGHTALYWYRQSLGQGLEFLIYFQGNSAPDKSGLPSDRFSAERTGGSVSTLTIQRTQQEDSAVYLCASSLTRQGQGQFFGPGTRLTVL.